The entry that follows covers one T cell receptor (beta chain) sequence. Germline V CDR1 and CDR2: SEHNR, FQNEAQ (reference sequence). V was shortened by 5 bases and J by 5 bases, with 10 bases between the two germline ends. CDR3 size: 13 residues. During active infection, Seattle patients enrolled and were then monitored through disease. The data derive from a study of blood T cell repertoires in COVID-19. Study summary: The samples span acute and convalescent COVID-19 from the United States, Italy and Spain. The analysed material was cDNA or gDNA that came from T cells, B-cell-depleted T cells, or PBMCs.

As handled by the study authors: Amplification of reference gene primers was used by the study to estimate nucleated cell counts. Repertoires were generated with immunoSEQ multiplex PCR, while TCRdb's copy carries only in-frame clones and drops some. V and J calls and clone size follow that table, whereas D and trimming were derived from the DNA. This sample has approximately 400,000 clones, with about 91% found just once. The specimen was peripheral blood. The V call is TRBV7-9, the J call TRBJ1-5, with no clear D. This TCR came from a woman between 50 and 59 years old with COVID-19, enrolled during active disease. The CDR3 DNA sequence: TGTGCCAGCAGCCCCTTTTCGGATCAGCCCCAGCATTTT. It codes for CASSPFSDQPQHF. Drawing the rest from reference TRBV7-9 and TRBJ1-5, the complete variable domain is DTGVSQNPRHKITKRGQNVTFRCDPISEHNRLYWYRQTLGQGPEFLTYFQNEAQLEKSRLLSDRFSAERPKGSFSTLEIQRTEQGDSAMYLCASSPFSDQPQHFGDGTRLSIL.